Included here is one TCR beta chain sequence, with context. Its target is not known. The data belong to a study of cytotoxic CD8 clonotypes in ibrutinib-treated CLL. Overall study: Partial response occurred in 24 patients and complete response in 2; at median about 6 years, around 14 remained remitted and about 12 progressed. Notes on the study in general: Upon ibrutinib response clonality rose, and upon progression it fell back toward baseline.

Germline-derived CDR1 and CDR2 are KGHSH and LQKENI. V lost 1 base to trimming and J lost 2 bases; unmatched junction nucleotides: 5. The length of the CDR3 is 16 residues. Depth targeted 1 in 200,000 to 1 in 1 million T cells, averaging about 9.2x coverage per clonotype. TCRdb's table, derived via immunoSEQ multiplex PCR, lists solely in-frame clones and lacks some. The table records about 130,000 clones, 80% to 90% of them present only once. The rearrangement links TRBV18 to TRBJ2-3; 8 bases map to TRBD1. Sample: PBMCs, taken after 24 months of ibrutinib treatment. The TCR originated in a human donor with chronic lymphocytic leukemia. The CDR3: CASSPLGTGHTDTQYF. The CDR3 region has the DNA TGTGCCAGCTCACCACTAGGGACAGGACACACAGATACGCAGTATTTT.